Presented here are 3 T cell receptor beta chains from one specimen sequenced in a study of response to subunit inactivated influenza vaccine. TCRdb processed the RT-PCR reads anew with MiXCR; each CDR3 protein has one entry. Counted here are roughly 290,000 distinct CDR3 sequences, 21% occurring once; the ten biggest clones make up roughly 10%. Sequences were derived from PBMCs from blood, sampled less than 22 months after vaccination. Receptors originate from a man between 50 and 69 years old who received an inactivated influenza vaccine.

This chain links TRBV3-1 with TRBJ1-1, with D possibly TRBD1 on 5 matching bases. CDR1 and CDR2 (germline): LGHDT, YNNKEL (reference sequence). V was cut by 4 bases and J by 5 bases, with 14 bases left in between. There are 14 residues in the CDR3. The CDR3 protein is CASSPPGGTTEAFF. Here the CDR3 DNA reads TGTGCCAGCAGCCCCCCTGGTGGGACGACTGAAGCTTTCTTT.

This clonotype was observed many times. The CDR3: CASSYSARGLLGGYTF. The DNA for the CDR3 is TGTGCCAGCAGTTACTCTGCAAGGGGCCTCCTGGGGGGCTACACCTTC. This chain uses TRBV6-5 with TRBJ1-2, with D possibly matching TRBD1 (5 bases). Looked up from germline, CDR1 is MNHEY and CDR2 is SVGAGI. The CDR3 spans 16 residues. Between the trimmed V and J ends, which lost 0 bases and 8 bases, there was a span of 19 bases.

The chain recombines TRBV7-9 with TRBJ1-2; D is ambiguous. CDR1 SEHNR and CDR2 FQNEAQ come from the germline V gene (reference sequence). The CDR3 extends over 15 amino acids. Trimming took 4 bases from V and 0 from J, leaving 12 bases between them. This CDR3 is CASSSGLYSNYGYTF. The CDR3 bases are TGTGCCAGCAGCTCCGGGCTCTACTCTAACTATGGCTACACCTTC. Combining the CDR3 with reference TRBV7-9 and TRBJ1-2 gives the whole variable domain DTGVSQNPRHKITKRGQNVTFRCDPISEHNRLYWYRQTLGQGPEFLTYFQNEAQLEKSRLLSDRFSAERPKGSFSTLEIQRTEQGDSAMYLCASSSGLYSNYGYTFGSGTRLTVV.